The 13 T cell receptor beta chains given below trace back to one sample, sequenced in a study of cytomegalovirus exposure and HLA in healthy donors. TCRdb's copy holds only in-frame clones and misses some; the assay was immunoSEQ multiplex PCR. The sample comprises about 110,000 clones, over 85% of which are singletons, and approximately 1.9% rests with the top ten. Sequencing was done on a sample of PBMCs. The receptors derive from a woman in her late teens or twenties in good health and CMV-seronegative.

The rearrangement uses TRBV27 and TRBJ1-1; D is uncertain. CDR3 length: 12 residues. Between the trimmed V and J ends, which lost 8 bases and 2 bases, there was a span of 9 bases. Germline loops: CDR1 MNHEY, CDR2 SMNVEV (reference sequence). Written as DNA, the CDR3 is TGTGCCAGCGGAGAGCCTAACACTGAAGCTTTCTTT. Its protein product is CASGEPNTEAFF.

The genes are TRBV2 and TRBJ1-2, with TRBD1 identical over 12 bases. Looked up from germline, CDR1 is SNHLY and CDR2 is FYNNEI. The CDR3 totals 17 residues. V was pared by 1 base and J by 0 bases, with 3 bases of the junction left unmatched. The CDR3 DNA reads TGTGCCAGCAGTGAAGAGGGACAGGGGGCGACTAACTATGGCTACACCTTC. It yields the protein CASSEEGQGATNYGYTF.

The gene calls are TRBV27 and TRBJ1-2; D not certain. The germline gives CDR1 MNHEY, CDR2 SMNVEV (reference sequence). The CDR3 has 13 residues. With 3 bases removed from V and 0 bases from J, the gap between germline ends came to 5 bases. CDR3 sequence reads: CASSFTPNYGYTF. The CDR3 DNA sequence: TGTGCCAGCAGTTTTACACCTAACTATGGCTACACCTTC.

The V and J genes are TRBV7-2 and TRBJ1-2; 7 bases are shared with TRBD1. V trimming: 5 bases; J trimming: 5 bases; junction bases outside the gene matches: 5. CDR3 length: 13 residues. Germline V gives CDR1 SGHTA, CDR2 FQGNSA. This CDR3 is CASSAGTVYGYTF. DNA of the CDR3: TGTGCCAGCAGCGCAGGGACAGTTTATGGCTACACCTTC.

The chain joins TRBV7-9 to TRBJ1-1; no definite D call. Germline-derived CDR1 and CDR2 are SEHNR and FQNEAQ (reference sequence). This CDR3 is 13 amino acids long. V lost 5 bases and J 7 bases, leaving 14 bases between the germline ends. This CDR3 is CASSPSQVLEAFF. The CDR3 nucleotides are TGTGCCAGCAGCCCGTCCCAGGTTCTTGAAGCTTTCTTT.

The rearrangement links TRBV10-3 to TRBJ2-7; TRBD1 matches at 9 bases. V gave up 2 bases and J gave up 0 bases; unmatched junction bases: 2. This CDR3 comprises 15 residues. The germline CDR1 and CDR2 sequences are ENHRY and SYGVKD. CDR3 region: CAISEDRGISYEQYF. The CDR3 region has the DNA TGTGCCATCAGTGAGGACAGGGGGATCTCCTACGAGCAGTACTTC.

The chain recombines TRBV9 with TRBJ2-1; perhaps TRBD2 as D (5 bases). Germline CDR1 is SGDLS and CDR2 is YYNGEE. Trimming took 3 bases from V and 0 from J, leaving 10 bases between them. There are 15 residues in the CDR3. CDR3 sequence: CASSGAGPSYNEQFF. The CDR3 region has the DNA TGTGCCAGCAGCGGGGCGGGTCCCTCCTACAATGAGCAGTTCTTC.

This sequence joins TRBV28 and TRBJ1-1, with 8 positions matching TRBD1. This CDR3 has 16 amino acids. With V trimmed by 6 bases and J by 8 bases, 17 bases remained unmatched. From germline, CDR1 is MDHEN and CDR2 SYDVKM. CDR3 loop: CASRTRGRRGILEAFF. The CDR3 DNA reads as TGTGCCAGCAGAACCAGGGGGCGGAGGGGGATTCTCGAAGCTTTCTTT.

The chain carries TRBV4-3 and TRBJ2-1; the D gene is possibly TRBD1 (6 bases). This CDR3 region has 17 residues. CDR1 and CDR2 (germline): LGHNA, YSLEER. The germline V and J ends were trimmed by 0 bases and 2 bases, with 14 bases remaining between them. The CDR3 sequence: CASSQDRVTGAYNEQFF. CDR3 coding DNA: TGCGCCAGCAGCCAAGATAGGGTGACAGGAGCCTACAATGAGCAGTTCTTC.

The chain is built from TRBV5-1 and TRBJ2-5, with 9 bases matching TRBD2. The CDR3 is 14 amino acids. The germline V gene encodes CDR1 SGHRS and CDR2 YFSETQ. Germline trimming cut 4 bases from V and 5 bases from J; bases unmatched to any gene: 6. This CDR3 is CASSPLAGKETQYF. In DNA, the CDR3 is TGCGCCAGCAGCCCTCTAGCGGGAAAGGAGACCCAGTACTTC.

This clone was seen more than once but under ten times. The CDR3 DNA sequence: TGTGCCAGCAGTGTAGGGACAGCAGGTCAGCCCCAGCATTTT. Protein: CASSVGTAGQPQHF. This chain links TRBV2 with TRBJ1-5; 7 positions match TRBD1. Germline CDR1 and CDR2: SNHLY and FYNNEI. J lost 6 bases, V lost 4 bases, and 6 bases had no gene match. The CDR3 has 14 amino acids. Filled out from reference TRBV2 and TRBJ1-5, the complete variable domain reads EPEVTQTPSHQVTQMGQEVILRCVPISNHLYFYWYRQILGQKVEFLVSFYNNEISEKSEIFDDQFSVERPDGSNFTLKIRSTKLEDSAMYFCASSVGTAGQPQHFGDGTRLSIL.

The rearrangement joins TRBV4-3 to TRBJ2-7; 11 nucleotides agree with TRBD2. With 2 bases clipped from V and 3 bases from J, the junction kept 0 bases outside the gene matches. Germline CDR1 and CDR2: LGHNA and YSLEER. This CDR3 spans 14 amino acids. The CDR3 DNA reads as TGCGCCAGCAGCCAAACTAGCGGGAGCTACGAGCAGTACTTC. Amino acids: CASSQTSGSYEQYF.

The gene calls are TRBV2 and TRBJ2-1; D unclear. Looked up from germline, CDR1 is SNHLY and CDR2 is FYNNEI. CDR3 length equals 11 residues. Trimming took 8 bases from V and 4 from J, leaving 6 bases between them. The CDR3 protein is CASRVYNEQFF. The CDR3 DNA sequence: TGTGCCAGCCGGGTTTACAATGAGCAGTTCTTC.